Sequencing of this TCR beta chain was carried out in a study of T cell changes during pregnancy in multiple sclerosis. V lost 4 bases, J lost 6 bases, and 13 bases lay in between. This CDR3 region has 13 residues. CDR1 and CDR2 from the germline V gene are SEHNR and FQNEAQ (reference sequence). This table comes from immunoSEQ multiplex PCR, and its TCRdb copy is limited to in-frame clones, with some not included. Here the sample spans 65,000 to 85,000 clones, about 94% being singletons. The chain links TRBV7-9 to TRBJ2-7, with D perhaps matching TRBD2 (6 bases). The receptor's source is a female donor in good health, enrolled as a control in a pregnancy study. The sample was peripheral blood, taken in the second trimester of pregnancy. The CDR3 nucleotides are TGTGCCAGCAGCTCAGCGCCGGGGGTCGAGCAGTACTTC. It codes for CASSSAPGVEQYF. The full variable domain, completed using reference TRBV7-9 and TRBJ2-7, is DTGVSQNPRHKITKRGQNVTFRCDPISEHNRLYWYRQTLGQGPEFLTYFQNEAQLEKSRLLSDRFSAERPKGSFSTLEIQRTEQGDSAMYLCASSSAPGVEQYFGPGTRLTVT.